The 6 T cell receptor beta chains in this list originate from one sample, sequenced in a study of tumor and adjacent non-tumor tissue in lung cancer (dated by TCRdb to between 2017 and 2018). RNA was isolated from bulk, unsorted tissue, and RNA quality was assessed with a NanoDrop ND-1000 and an Agilent 2100. Distant non-tumor tissue taken more than 3 cm from the tumor edge was used as the normal lung sample. The method behind the library was multiplex PCR. Sequenced using an Illumina HiSeq 2500. TCRbeta libraries were constructed through three rounds of nested PCR with primers (Table S4) according to protocols modified from ARM-PCR. TCRdb took the public reads, trimmed them with fastp at Q25, ran MiXCR for clone calling and kept in-frame beta chains. Rows with one shared CDR3 protein collapse into an entry with the most common genes and DNA. For this sample there are around 99,000 distinct CDR3 sequences; roughly two thirds appear just once. Under 20% of the sample is in the top ten clones.

The sample taken for sequencing was distant non-tumor lung tissue. The receptors derive from a man aged 60 to 75 with non-small cell lung cancer.

With regard to this clonotype: One base away lies a much larger clone, so this may be a sequencing read error. The chain links TRBV6-2 or TRBV6-3 to TRBJ2-1; 9 bases fit TRBD2. The DNA end is a closer match to TRBJ2-7, so the J assignment may be wrong. The CDR3 is 20 amino acids. Per the germline V gene, CDR1 is MNHEY and CDR2 is SVGEGT. For the CDR3, the DNA is TGTGCCAGCAGTTACTTGAAGGGTTCTAGCGGGACTCTTTTGTACAATGAGCAGTACTTC. Protein: CASSYLKGSSGTLLYNEQYF.

A word on this clonotype: The conserved final phenylalanine or tryptophan is absent from the CDR3, which likely points to a read error. V is TRBV6-6 and J is TRBJ2-5; 10 nucleotides line up with TRBD2. There are 18 residues in the CDR3. V shed 2 bases, J shed 5 bases, and the junction held 14 bases outside the gene matches. Germline V gene data show CDR1 as MNHNY and CDR2 as SVGAGI (reference sequence). CDR3 in amino acids: CASSYRYRLAGPQETQYL. For the CDR3, the DNA is TGTGCCAGCAGTTACCGATATCGACTAGCGGGCCCACAGGAGACCCAGTACTTA.

As for this clonotype: This may be a read error, as it is one base from a much larger clone. The V call is TRBV30, the J call TRBJ2-7; TRBD2 is a possible D gene (6 bases). The germline V gene encodes CDR1 GTSNPN and CDR2 SVGIG (reference sequence). Between the trimmed V and J ends, which lost 5 bases and 3 bases, there was a span of 14 bases. The CDR3 has 13 amino acids. DNA of the CDR3: TGTGCCTGGGGGGGGACGAATGGCTACGAGCAGTACTTC. Amino acids: CAWGGTNGYEQYF.

About this clonotype itself: Without the conserved terminal phenylalanine or tryptophan, this CDR3 likely stems from a read error. Because the CDR3's place on the DNA is in doubt, the DNA is left out and the CDR3 is given as listed by TCRdb. The V gene is TRBV11-3, the J gene TRBJ2-1; TRBD1, the D gene given by the table, was not confirmed from the DNA. A total of 16 residues make up the CDR3, ends included. The germline gives CDR1 SGHNT, CDR2 YENEEA. This chain's CDR3 is CASSPGGWGSYNEQVI.

For this clonotype: A clone one base away is much larger, so this may be a read error. The gene calls are TRBV20-1 and TRBJ1-1; D is undetermined. V lost 8 bases, J lost 1 base, and 8 bases lay in between. This CDR3 comprises 11 residues. Germline V CDR1 and CDR2: DFQATT, SNEGSKA (reference sequence). In nucleotides, the CDR3 is TGCAGTACTACTGAGAACACTGAAGCTTTCTTT. Its translation is CSTTENTEAFF.

CDR3 in amino acids: CASRGGAGIYEQYF. The CDR3 region has the DNA TGTGCCAGCAGGGGTGGGGCGGGTATCTACGAGCAGTACTTC. This chain connects TRBV25-1 to TRBJ2-7; TRBD1 or TRBD2 may be the D gene (5 bases each). V was shortened by 6 bases and J by 3 bases, with 15 bases between the two germline ends. CDR3 size: 14 residues. The V gene's germline CDR1 is MGHDK and CDR2 SYGVNS.